This is a list of T cell receptor beta chains from one sample in a study of somatic mutations in cytotoxic T cells in rheumatoid arthritis. The protocol was immunoSEQ multiplex PCR, while the TCRdb copy is restricted to in-frame clones and leaves out a portion. Of fewer than 20,000 clones in the sample, roughly four fifths were seen once. Sample: CD8+ T cells sorted from blood. The receptor set was obtained from an adult with rheumatoid arthritis. Both conserved end residues are part of each CDR3. The D gene is left open where the match is weak. Expanded clones get a size class; other rows say once, few or many, or leave the size out.

V: TRBV29-1
size: .
D: TRBD2
J: TRBJ2-2
DNA: TGCAGCGTTGAGGGACTAGCGGGGGCGAACACCGGGGAGCTGTTTTTT
CDR3: CSVEGLAGANTGELFF

V: TRBV9
size: .
D: TRBD1
J: TRBJ1-2
DNA: TGTGCCAGCAGCCTCCGGACAGGGGGACCCTATGGCTACACCTTC
CDR3: CASSLRTGGPYGYTF

V: TRBV6-1
size: .
D: .
J: TRBJ1-5
DNA: TGTGCCAGCAGTGAAGTCGGGGTATCAAATCAGCCCCAGCATTTT
CDR3: CASSEVGVSNQPQHF

V: TRBV7-9
size: .
D: .
J: TRBJ1-1
DNA: TGTGCCAGCAGCTTATCAGGGGTGAACACTGAAGCTTTCTTT
CDR3: CASSLSGVNTEAFF

V: TRBV29-1
size: .
D: .
J: TRBJ1-1
DNA: TGCATTACTTCAGCAGGTTTGAACACTGAAGCTTTCTTT
CDR3: CITSAGLNTEAFF

V: TRBV9
size: .
D: .
J: TRBJ2-2
DNA: TGTGCCAGCAGCGTTGGCGGATTGAACACCGGGGAGCTGTTTTTT
CDR3: CASSVGGLNTGELFF

V: TRBV9
size: .
D: TRBD1
J: TRBJ1-2
DNA: TGTGCCAGCAGCGTAGTTGGACAGGGCAGTCTCTATGGCTACACCTTC
CDR3: CASSVVGQGSLYGYTF

V: TRBV5-1
size: .
D: TRBD2
J: TRBJ2-1
DNA: TGCGCCAGCAGCCTGACTAGCGGGCCTCCCTACAATGAGCAGTTCTTC
CDR3: CASSLTSGPPYNEQFF

V: TRBV6-5
size: few
D: .
J: TRBJ1-2
DNA: TGTGCCACCCTGGGGACTGACTATGGCTACACCTTC
CDR3: CATLGTDYGYTF

V: TRBV5-1
size: .
D: .
J: TRBJ1-1
DNA: TGCGCCAGCAGCTTTGGCCTGCCCGGCACTGAAGCTTTCTTT
CDR3: CASSFGLPGTEAFF